The next 9 T cell receptor beta chains were all read from a single sample in a study of CD8 T cells in Susac syndrome. With random hexamers, reverse transcription was performed on about 0.5 to 1 ug of RNA. A single record per CDR3 protein comes from TCRdb applying MiXCR to the immunoSEQ multiplex PCR reads. The sample lists about 300,000 distinct CDR3 sequences; about 89% were seen once. Sequencing was performed on CD8+ T cells from PBMCs. The receptors shown here come from a human donor with multiple sclerosis.

The chain couples TRBV6-7 to TRBJ2-5; possible D gene TRBD1, 6 bases. TRBV6-7 is labeled an ORF, and its function is uncertain. This CDR3 spans 16 amino acids. V gave up 0 bases and J gave up 2 bases, with 13 bases separating them. Here the CDR3 reads CASSYSRGTRQETQYF. CDR3 DNA: TGTGCCAGCAGTTACTCGAGGGGGACCCGTCAAGAGACCCAGTACTTC.

The chain has TRBV9 and TRBJ2-5; 9 nucleotides match TRBD2. The germline V gene encodes CDR1 SGDLS and CDR2 YYNGEE. CDR3 length: 15 amino acids. Trimming removed 0 bases from V and 1 base from J; junction bases left unmatched: 1. The CDR3 DNA follows: TGTGCCAGCAGCGTAGAACTAGCGGGCCAAGAGACCCAGTACTTC. Amino acid sequence: CASSVELAGQETQYF.

The count of this clonotype is one. The V gene is TRBV27, the J gene TRBJ2-7, with a tentative D call TRBD1 (6 bases). Between the trimmed V and J ends, which lost 6 bases and 2 bases, there was a span of 11 bases. Germline assignment: CDR1 MNHEY and CDR2 SMNVEV (reference sequence). There are 13 residues in the CDR3. The CDR3 coding sequence is TGTGCCAGCAGCCACGGACAGACCTACGAGCAGTACTTC. This encodes CASSHGQTYEQYF.

This rearrangement joins TRBV13 to TRBJ1-1; D is ambiguous. The V and J ends lost 2 bases and 4 bases respectively, with 5 bases between them. Germline CDR1 reads PRHDT; CDR2 reads FYEKMQ (reference sequence). The CDR3 has 12 residues. This chain's CDR3 is CASSLTFTEAFF. CDR3 coding DNA: TGTGCCAGCAGCTTAACATTCACTGAAGCTTTCTTT.

The gene calls are TRBV27 and TRBJ2-3; D is possibly TRBD1 or TRBD2 (5 bases each). V lost 3 bases, J lost 3 bases, and 7 bases lay in between. Germline values: CDR1 MNHEY, CDR2 SMNVEV (reference sequence). The CDR3 totals 13 residues. The CDR3 DNA reads as TGTGCCAGCAGTTTCGAGGGGACAGATACGCAGTATTTT. Translation gives CASSFEGTDTQYF.

The gene calls are TRBV24-1 and TRBJ2-1, with 8 bases lining up with TRBD1. The germline V gene encodes CDR1 KGHDR and CDR2 SFDVKD. The trim removed 4 bases at V and 2 bases at J, leaving 6 bases unmatched. The length of the CDR3 is 16 residues. The CDR3 DNA is TGTGCCACCAGTGAGCAGGGGGCTCTTACCTACAATGAGCAGTTCTTC. Protein product: CATSEQGALTYNEQFF.

The V call is TRBV4-3, the J call TRBJ2-5; TRBD2 is a possible D gene (5 bases). Trimming removed 0 bases at V and 5 bases at J, with 13 bases between. This CDR3 is built from 15 residues. In germline, CDR1 is LGHNA, CDR2 YSLEER. The CDR3 reads CASSQDWGRRETQYF. The CDR3 bases are TGCGCCAGCAGCCAAGATTGGGGAAGGAGGGAGACCCAGTACTTC.

This rearrangement joins TRBV7-9 to TRBJ2-7; TRBD1 or TRBD2 may be the D gene (5 bases each). Germline CDR1 SEHNR, CDR2 FQNEAQ (reference sequence). The CDR3 loop spans 14 amino acids. Trimming removed 1 base from V and 5 bases from J, with 12 bases in between. The CDR3 nucleotides are TGTGCCAGCAGCTTAGTAACGGGGCGGAACGAGCAGTACTTC. Amino acid sequence: CASSLVTGRNEQYF.

V gene TRBV29-1 combines with J gene TRBJ2-6; TRBD1 matches at 12 bases. Trimming cost V 3 bases and J 1 base; bases outside gene matches: 7. The CDR3 covers 18 residues. Germline CDR1 is SQVTM and CDR2 is ANQGSEA. The CDR3 DNA follows: TGCAGCGTTGATTTAGGGACAGGGGGCACGTCTGGGGCCAACGTCCTGACTTTC. Translated: CSVDLGTGGTSGANVLTF.